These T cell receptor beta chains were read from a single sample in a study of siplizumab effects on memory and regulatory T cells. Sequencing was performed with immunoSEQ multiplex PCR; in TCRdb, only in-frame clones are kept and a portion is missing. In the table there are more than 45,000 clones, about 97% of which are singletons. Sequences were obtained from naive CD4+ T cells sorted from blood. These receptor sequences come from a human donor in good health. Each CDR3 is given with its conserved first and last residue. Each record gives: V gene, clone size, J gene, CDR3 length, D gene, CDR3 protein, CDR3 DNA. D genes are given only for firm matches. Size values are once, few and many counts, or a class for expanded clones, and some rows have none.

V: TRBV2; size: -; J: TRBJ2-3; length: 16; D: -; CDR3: CASSEARVGGTDTQYF; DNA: TGTGCCAGCAGTGAAGCAAGGGTCGGGGGCACAGATACGCAGTATTTT
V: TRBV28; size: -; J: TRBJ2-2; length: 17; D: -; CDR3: CASTPIHGGRRTGELFF; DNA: TGTGCCAGCACCCCTATCCATGGGGGAAGGAGGACCGGGGAGCTGTTTTTT
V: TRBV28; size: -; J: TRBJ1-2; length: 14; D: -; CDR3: CASSLRPGAWGYTF; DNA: TGTGCCAGCAGTTTGAGGCCAGGGGCGTGGGGCTACACCTTC
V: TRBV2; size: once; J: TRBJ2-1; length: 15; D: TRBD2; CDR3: CASSASGRAHNEQFF; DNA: TGTGCCAGCAGTGCTAGCGGGAGGGCCCACAATGAGCAGTTCTTC
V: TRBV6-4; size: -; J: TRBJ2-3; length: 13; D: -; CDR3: CASSDHLSDTQYF; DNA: TGTGCCAGCAGTGACCACCTCTCAGATACGCAGTATTTT
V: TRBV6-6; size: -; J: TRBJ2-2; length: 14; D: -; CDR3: CASSYSDVTGELFF; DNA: TGTGCCAGCAGTTACTCTGACGTCACCGGGGAGCTGTTTTTT
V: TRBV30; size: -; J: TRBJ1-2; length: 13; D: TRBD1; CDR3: CAWSLQGAQGYTF; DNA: TGTGCCTGGAGTCTACAGGGGGCGCAGGGCTACACCTTC
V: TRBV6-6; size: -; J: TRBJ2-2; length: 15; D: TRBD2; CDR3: CASSITSGRAGELFF; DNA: TGTGCCAGCAGTATAACTAGCGGGAGGGCCGGGGAGCTGTTTTTT
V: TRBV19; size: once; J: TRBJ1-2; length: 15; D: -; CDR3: CATHGGRFLWNGYTF; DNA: -
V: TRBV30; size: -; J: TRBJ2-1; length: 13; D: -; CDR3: CAWSAILHRGQFF; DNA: TGTGCCTGGAGCGCCATTTTGCACCGGGGCCAGTTCTTC
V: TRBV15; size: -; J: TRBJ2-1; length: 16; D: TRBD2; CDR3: CATSRDPSGRGNEQFF; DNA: TGTGCCACCAGCAGAGATCCCAGCGGGAGGGGTAATGAGCAGTTCTTC
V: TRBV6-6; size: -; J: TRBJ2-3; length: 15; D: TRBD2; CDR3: CASSGLAGVSDTQYF; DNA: TGTGCCAGCAGTGGACTAGCGGGAGTTTCGGATACGCAGTATTTT